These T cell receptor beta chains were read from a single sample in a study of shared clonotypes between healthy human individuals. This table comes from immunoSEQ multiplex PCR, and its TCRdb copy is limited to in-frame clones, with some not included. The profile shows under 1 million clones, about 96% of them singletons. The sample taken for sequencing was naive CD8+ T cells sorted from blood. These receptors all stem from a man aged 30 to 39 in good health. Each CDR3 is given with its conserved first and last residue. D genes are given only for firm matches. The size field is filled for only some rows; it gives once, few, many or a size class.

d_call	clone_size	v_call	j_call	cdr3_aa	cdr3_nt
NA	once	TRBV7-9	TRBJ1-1	CASSFLQGWDTEAFF	TGTGCCAGCAGCTTCCTCCAGGGGTGGGACACTGAAGCTTTCTTT
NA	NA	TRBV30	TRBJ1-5	CAWTPGQSNQPQHF	TGTGCCTGGACTCCCGGGCAGAGCAATCAGCCCCAGCATTTT
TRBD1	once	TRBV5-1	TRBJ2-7	CASSLGQGVHEQYF	TGCGCCAGCAGCCTGGGACAGGGAGTCCACGAGCAGTACTTC
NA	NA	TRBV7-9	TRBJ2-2	CASSKGRLTNTGELFF	TGTGCCAGCAGCAAAGGAAGGCTGACGAACACCGGGGAGCTGTTTTTT
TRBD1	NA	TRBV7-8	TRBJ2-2	CASSLTSGQGTTGELFF	TGTGCCAGCAGCCTAACTTCGGGACAGGGCACCACCGGGGAGCTGTTTTTT
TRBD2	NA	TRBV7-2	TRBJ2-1	CASDRGGDRFYNEQFF	TGTGCCAGCGACCGGGGGGGTGACAGGTTCTACAATGAGCAGTTCTTC
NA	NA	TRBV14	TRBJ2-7	CASSPWGDVTYEQYF	TGTGCCAGCAGCCCTTGGGGGGACGTAACCTACGAGCAGTACTTC
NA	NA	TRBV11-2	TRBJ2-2	CASSLVGPNTGELFF	TGTGCCAGCAGCTTAGTAGGGCCGAACACCGGGGAGCTGTTTTTT
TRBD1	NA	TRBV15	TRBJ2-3	CATSRTPGGPTDTQYF	TGTGCCACCAGCAGAACCCCAGGGGGACCCACAGATACGCAGTATTTT
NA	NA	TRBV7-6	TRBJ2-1	CASTGADYNEQFF	TGTGCCAGTACAGGAGCGGACTACAATGAGCAGTTCTTC
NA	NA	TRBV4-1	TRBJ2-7	CASSQRQAYEQYF	TGCGCCAGCAGCCAACGGCAGGCCTACGAGCAGTACTTC
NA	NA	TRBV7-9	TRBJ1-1	CASSSGHKNTEAFF	TGTGCCAGCAGCTCGGGACACAAGAACACTGAAGCTTTCTTT
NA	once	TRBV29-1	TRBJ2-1	CSVTPGGGNEQFF	TGCAGCGTGACTCCTGGGGGTGGCAATGAGCAGTTCTTC
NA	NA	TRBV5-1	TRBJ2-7	CASSAHSGSYEQYF	TGCGCCAGCAGCGCCCATAGCGGCTCCTACGAGCAGTACTTC
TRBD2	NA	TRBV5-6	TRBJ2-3	CASFLAGQPTDTQYF	TGTGCCAGCTTCTTAGCGGGGCAACCCACAGATACGCAGTATTTT
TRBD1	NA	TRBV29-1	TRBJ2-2	CSVESQGSGELFF	TGCAGCGTTGAATCACAGGGGTCCGGGGAGCTGTTTTTT
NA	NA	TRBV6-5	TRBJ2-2	CASNPGTSNTGELFF	TGTGCCAGCAACCCCGGGACATCGAACACCGGGGAGCTGTTTTTT
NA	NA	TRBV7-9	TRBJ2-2	CASSLTQRGLGELFF	TGTGCCAGCAGCTTAACGCAGAGGGGGTTAGGGGAGCTGTTTTTT
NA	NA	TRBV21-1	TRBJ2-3	CASSWGGTDTQYF	TGTGCCAGCAGTTGGGGGGGGACAGATACGCAGTATTTT
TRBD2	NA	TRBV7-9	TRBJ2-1	CATTERGPPANEQFF	TGTGCCACCACCGAGCGGGGGCCCCCGGCGAATGAGCAGTTCTTC
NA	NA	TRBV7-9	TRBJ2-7	CASSPQGGNSYEQYF	TGTGCCAGCAGCCCCCAAGGTGGCAACTCCTACGAGCAGTACTTC
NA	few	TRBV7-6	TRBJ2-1	CASSRGYNEQFF	TGTGCCAGCAGCCGGGGGTACAATGAGCAGTTCTTC
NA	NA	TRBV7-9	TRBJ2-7	CASSLGRVWVVFYSYEQYF	TGTGCCAGCAGCTTGGGGCGTGTGTGGGTCGTTTTTTACTCCTACGAGCAGTACTTC
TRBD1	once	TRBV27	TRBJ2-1	CATAMDRANEQFF	TGTGCCACTGCGATGGACAGGGCCAATGAGCAGTTCTTC
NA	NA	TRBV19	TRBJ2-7	CASSIAGWVDYEQYF	TGTGCCAGTAGTATAGCCGGCTGGGTGGACTACGAGCAGTACTTC
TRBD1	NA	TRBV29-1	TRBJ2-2	CSGVARGRGTGELFF	TGCAGCGGTGTAGCCAGGGGGCGAGGGACCGGGGAGCTGTTTTTT
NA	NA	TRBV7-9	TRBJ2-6	CASSYRRGEPGANVLTF	TGTGCCAGCAGCTATAGGAGGGGGGAACCTGGGGCCAACGTCCTGACTTTC
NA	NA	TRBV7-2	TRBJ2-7	CASSSELLYEQYF	TGTGCCAGCAGTTCCGAATTACTCTACGAGCAGTACTTC
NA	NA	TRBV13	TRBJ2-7	CASSSPDRTYEQYF	TGTGCCAGCAGCTCCCCGGACAGAACCTACGAGCAGTACTTC
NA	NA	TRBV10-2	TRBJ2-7	CASRELDEQYF	TGCGCCAGCAGAGAACTGGACGAGCAGTACTTC
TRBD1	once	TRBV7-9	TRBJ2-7	CASSLPTGYEQYF	TGTGCCAGCAGCTTACCGACAGGGTACGAGCAGTACTTC
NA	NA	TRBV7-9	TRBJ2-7	CASSDFRDGEQKVDYEQYF	TGTGCCAGCAGCGACTTCCGGGACGGGGAACAAAAAGTGGACTACGAGCAGTACTTC
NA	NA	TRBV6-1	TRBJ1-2	CASRDTGYGYTF	TGTGCCAGCAGAGACACAGGGTATGGCTACACCTTC
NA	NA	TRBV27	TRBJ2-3	CASSIGRGGDTQYF	TGTGCCAGCAGTATTGGCAGGGGAGGAGATACGCAGTATTTT
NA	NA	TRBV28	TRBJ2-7	CASSFPRESYLEQYF	TGTGCCAGCAGTTTCCCGCGGGAATCTTATTTGGAGCAGTACTTC
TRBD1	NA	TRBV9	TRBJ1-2	CASSPQGTGAVTF	TGTGCCAGCAGCCCGCAAGGGACAGGGGCGGTTACCTTC
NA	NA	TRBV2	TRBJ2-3	CASTDPTDTQYF	TGTGCCAGCACCGACCCCACAGATACGCAGTATTTT
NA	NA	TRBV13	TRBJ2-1	CASSSNTGSEQFF	TGTGCCAGCAGCTCCAATACTGGGAGTGAGCAGTTCTTC
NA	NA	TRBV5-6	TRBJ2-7	CASSLVGEQYF	TGTGCCAGCAGCTTGGTGGGCGAGCAGTACTTC
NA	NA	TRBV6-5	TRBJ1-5	CASSYGGGQPQHF	TGTGCCAGCAGTTATGGGGGGGGTCAGCCCCAGCATTTT
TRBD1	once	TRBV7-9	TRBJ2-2	CASSFPTGVYTGELFF	TGTGCCAGCAGCTTCCCTACAGGGGTGTACACCGGGGAGCTGTTTTTT
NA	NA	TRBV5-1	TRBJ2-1	CASSLGLEQFF	TGCGCCAGCAGCCTCGGTTTGGAGCAGTTCTTC
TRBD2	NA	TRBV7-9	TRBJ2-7	CASSSNSGIDYEQYF	TGTGCCAGCAGCTCCAACAGCGGGATAGACTACGAGCAGTACTTC
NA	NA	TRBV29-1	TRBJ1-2	CSVPEVGGPEAYYGYTF	TGCAGCGTTCCAGAGGTTGGTGGCCCGGAGGCATACTATGGCTACACCTTC
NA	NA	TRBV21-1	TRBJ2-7	CASSAIYEQYF	TGTGCCAGCAGCGCGATTTACGAGCAGTACTTC
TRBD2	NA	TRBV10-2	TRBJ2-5	CASETSGSETQYF	TGCGCCAGCGAGACTAGCGGGAGCGAGACCCAGTACTTC
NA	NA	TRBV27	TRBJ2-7	CASSLLPEDSYEQYF	TGTGCCAGCAGTTTATTACCCGAAGACAGTTACGAGCAGTACTTC
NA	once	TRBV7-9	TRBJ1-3	CASSLGQGQFGNTIYF	TGTGCCAGCAGCTTAGGTCAGGGGCAGTTCGGAAACACCATATATTTT